Included here is one T cell receptor beta chain sequence, with context. The data belong to a study of early T cells in non-severe SARS-CoV-2 infection. Overall study context: From unsorted whole blood, bulk RNA was sequenced, and the chains remained unpaired.

Each CDR3 protein is one row after TCRdb ran MiXCR on the 5' RACE reads. The table shows more than 90,000 distinct CDR3 sequences, with 11% occurring only once. CDR1 and CDR2 from the germline V gene are PRHDT and FYEKMQ (reference sequence). The CDR3 contains 14 residues. V was pared by 2 bases and J by 1 base, with 7 bases between. The chain combines TRBV13 with TRBJ2-3; D not certain. Sequencing was performed on whole blood. The sequence came from an adult who was a healthcare worker with PCR-confirmed SARS-CoV-2 infection or an uninfected control (not recorded which). CDR3 DNA: TGTGCCAGCAGCTTAATGCCCCGCACAGATACGCAGTATTTT. This sequence encodes CASSLMPRTDTQYF. The full variable domain, completed using reference TRBV13 and TRBJ2-3, is AAGVIQSPRHLIKEKRETATLKCYPIPRHDTVYWYQQGPGQDPQFLISFYEKMQSDKGSIPDRFSAQQFSDYHSELNMSSLELGDSALYFCASSLMPRTDTQYFGPGTRLTVL.